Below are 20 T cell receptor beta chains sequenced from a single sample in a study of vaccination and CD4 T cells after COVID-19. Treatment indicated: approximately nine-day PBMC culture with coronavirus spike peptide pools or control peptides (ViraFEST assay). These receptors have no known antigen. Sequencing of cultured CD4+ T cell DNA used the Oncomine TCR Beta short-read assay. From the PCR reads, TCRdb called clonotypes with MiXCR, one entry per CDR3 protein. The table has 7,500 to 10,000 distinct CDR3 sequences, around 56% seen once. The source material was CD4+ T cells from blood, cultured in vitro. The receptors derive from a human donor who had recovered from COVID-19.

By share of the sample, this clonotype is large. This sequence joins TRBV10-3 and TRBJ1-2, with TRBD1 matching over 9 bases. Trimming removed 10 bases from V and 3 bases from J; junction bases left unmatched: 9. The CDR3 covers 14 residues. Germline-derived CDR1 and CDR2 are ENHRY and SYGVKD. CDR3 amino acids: CATGGGTGYYGYTF. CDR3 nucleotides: TGTGCCACCGGTGGTGGGACAGGGTACTATGGCTACACCTTC.

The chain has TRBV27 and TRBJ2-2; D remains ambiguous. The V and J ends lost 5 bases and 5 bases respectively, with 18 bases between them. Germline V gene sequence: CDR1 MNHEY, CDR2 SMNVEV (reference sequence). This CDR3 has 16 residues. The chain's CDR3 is CASSRFLGSPTGELFF. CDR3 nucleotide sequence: TGTGCCAGCAGTCGGTTCCTGGGTTCACCTACCGGGGAGCTGTTTTTT.

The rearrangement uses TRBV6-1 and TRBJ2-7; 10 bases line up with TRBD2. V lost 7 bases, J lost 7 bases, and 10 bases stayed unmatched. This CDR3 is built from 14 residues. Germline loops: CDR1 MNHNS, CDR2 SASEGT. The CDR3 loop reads CASNSAGGPQEQYF. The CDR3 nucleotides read TGTGCCAGCAACTCAGCGGGGGGGCCTCAAGAGCAGTACTTC.

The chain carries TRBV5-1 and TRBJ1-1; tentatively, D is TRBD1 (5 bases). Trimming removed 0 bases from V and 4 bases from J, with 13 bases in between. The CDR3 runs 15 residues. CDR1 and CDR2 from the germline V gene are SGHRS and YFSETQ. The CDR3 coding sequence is TGCGCCAGCAGCTTGGTTTCCGGGACGGTCACTGAAGCTTTCTTT. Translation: CASSLVSGTVTEAFF.

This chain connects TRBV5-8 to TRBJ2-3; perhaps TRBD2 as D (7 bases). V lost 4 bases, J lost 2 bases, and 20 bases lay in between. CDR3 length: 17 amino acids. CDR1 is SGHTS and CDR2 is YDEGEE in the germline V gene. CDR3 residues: CASSLRGGQTTTDTQYF. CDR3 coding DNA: TGTGCCAGCAGCCTGAGGGGGGGCCAAACAACCACAGATACGCAGTATTTT. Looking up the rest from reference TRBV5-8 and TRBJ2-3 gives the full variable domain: EAGVTQSPTHLIKTRGQQATLRCSPISGHTSVYWYQQALGLGLQFLLWYDEGEERNRGNFPPRFSGRQFPNYSSELNVNALELEDSALYLCASSLRGGQTTTDTQYFGPGTRLTVL.

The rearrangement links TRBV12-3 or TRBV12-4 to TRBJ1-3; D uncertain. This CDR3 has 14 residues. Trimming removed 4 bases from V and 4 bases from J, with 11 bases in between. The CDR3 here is CASSSGSPGNTIYF. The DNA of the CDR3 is TGTGCCAGCAGTTCGGGGTCTCCCGGAAACACCATATATTTT.

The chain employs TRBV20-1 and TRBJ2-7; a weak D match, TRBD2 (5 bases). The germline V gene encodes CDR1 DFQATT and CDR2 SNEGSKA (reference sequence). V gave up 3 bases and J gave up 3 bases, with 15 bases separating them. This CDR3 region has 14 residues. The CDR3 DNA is TGCAGTGCTAGTCCTGGCGGGTACCTCTACGAGCAGTACTTC. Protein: CSASPGGYLYEQYF.

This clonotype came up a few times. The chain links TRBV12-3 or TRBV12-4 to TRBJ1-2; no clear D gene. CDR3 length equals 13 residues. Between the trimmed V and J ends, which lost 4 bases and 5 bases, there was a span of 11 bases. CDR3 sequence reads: CASSSSSRYGYTF. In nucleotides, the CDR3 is TGTGCCAGCAGTTCCTCTTCGAGGTATGGCTACACCTTC.

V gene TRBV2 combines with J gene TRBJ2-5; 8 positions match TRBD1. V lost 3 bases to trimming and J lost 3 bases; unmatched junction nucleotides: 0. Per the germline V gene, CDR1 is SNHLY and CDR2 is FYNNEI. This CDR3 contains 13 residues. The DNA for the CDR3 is TGTGCCAGCAGTGAGGACAGGGAAGAGACCCAGTACTTC. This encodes CASSEDREETQYF.

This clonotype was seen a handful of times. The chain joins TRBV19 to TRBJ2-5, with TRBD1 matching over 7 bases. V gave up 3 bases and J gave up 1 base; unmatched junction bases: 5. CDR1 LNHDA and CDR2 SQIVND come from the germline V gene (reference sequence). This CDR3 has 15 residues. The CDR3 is CASSIGQASQETQYF. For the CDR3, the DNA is TGTGCCAGTAGTATTGGACAGGCCTCCCAAGAGACCCAGTACTTC.

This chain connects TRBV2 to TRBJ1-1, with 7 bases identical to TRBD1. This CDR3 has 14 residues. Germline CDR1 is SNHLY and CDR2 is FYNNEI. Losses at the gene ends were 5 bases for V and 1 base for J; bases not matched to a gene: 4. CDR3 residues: CASSPRTGNTEAFF. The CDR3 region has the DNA TGTGCCAGCAGTCCTAGGACAGGGAACACTGAAGCTTTCTTT.

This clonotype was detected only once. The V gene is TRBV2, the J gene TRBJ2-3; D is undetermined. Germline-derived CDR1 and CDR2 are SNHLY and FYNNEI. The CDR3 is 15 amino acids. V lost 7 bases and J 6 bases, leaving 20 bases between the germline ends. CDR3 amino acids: CASMIPSAAADTQYF. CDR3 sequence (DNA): TGTGCCAGCATGATTCCGTCCGCCGCGGCCGATACGCAGTATTTT.

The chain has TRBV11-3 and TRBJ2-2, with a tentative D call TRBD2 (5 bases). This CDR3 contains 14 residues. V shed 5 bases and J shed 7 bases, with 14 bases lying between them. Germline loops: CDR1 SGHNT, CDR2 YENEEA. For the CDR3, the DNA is TGTGCCAGCAGCGAGGTGGGGAGAGGCGGGGAGCTGTTTTTT. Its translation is CASSEVGRGGELFF.

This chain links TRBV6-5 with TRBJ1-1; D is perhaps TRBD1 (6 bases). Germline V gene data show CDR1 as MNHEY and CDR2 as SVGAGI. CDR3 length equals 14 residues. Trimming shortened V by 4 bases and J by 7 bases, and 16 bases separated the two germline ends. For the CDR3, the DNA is TGTGCCAGCAGTTTCCAAGACTTAGGGGGTGAAGCTTTCTTT. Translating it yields CASSFQDLGGEAFF.

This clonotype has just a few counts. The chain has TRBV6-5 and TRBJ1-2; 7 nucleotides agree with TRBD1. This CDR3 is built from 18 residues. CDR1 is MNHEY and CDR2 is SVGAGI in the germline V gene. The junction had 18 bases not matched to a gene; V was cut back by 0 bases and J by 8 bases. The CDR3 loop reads CASSYSIRPGGEGRGYTF. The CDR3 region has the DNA TGTGCCAGCAGTTACTCGATACGGCCAGGGGGAGAGGGACGGGGCTACACCTTC.

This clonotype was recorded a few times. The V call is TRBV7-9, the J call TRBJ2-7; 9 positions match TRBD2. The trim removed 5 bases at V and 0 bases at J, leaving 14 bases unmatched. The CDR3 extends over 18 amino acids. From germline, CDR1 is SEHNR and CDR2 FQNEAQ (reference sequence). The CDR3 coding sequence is TGTGCCAGCAGCCCGCGGCCTAGCGGGGCCACTAGCTCCTACGAGCAGTACTTC. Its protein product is CASSPRPSGATSSYEQYF.

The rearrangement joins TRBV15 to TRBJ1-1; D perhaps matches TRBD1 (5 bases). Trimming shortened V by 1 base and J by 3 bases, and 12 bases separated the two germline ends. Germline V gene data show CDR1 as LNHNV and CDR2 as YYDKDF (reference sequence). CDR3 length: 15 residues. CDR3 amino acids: CATSRVGGIDTEAFF. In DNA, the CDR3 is TGTGCCACCAGCAGAGTCGGGGGGATTGACACTGAAGCTTTCTTT.

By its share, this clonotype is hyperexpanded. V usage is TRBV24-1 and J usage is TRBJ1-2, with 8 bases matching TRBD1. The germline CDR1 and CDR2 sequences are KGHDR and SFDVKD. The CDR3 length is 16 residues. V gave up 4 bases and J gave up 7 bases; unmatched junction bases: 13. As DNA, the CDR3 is TGTGCCACCAGTGACCCCCGGACAGGGCCTTTTAGTGGCTACACCTTC. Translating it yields CATSDPRTGPFSGYTF.

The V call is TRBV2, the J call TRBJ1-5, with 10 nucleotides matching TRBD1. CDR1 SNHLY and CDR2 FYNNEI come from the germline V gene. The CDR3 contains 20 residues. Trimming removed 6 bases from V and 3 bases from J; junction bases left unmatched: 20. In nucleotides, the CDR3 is TGTGCCAGCAGGGTGGCACTAAGCGGGACAGGGGTTTCTGCCAATCAGCCCCAGCATTTT. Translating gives CASRVALSGTGVSANQPQHF.

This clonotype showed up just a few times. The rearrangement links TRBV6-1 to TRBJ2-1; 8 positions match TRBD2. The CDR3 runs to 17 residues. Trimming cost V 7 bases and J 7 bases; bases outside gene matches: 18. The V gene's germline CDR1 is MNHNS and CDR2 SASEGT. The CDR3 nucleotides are TGTGCCAGCAATAATTACCCCGACGGGAGGGCGGGGAATGAGCAGTTCTTC. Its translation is CASNNYPDGRAGNEQFF.